This T cell receptor beta chain originates from a study of cytomegalovirus exposure and HLA in healthy donors. Findings and limits, study-wide: In a later analysis, most CMV-associated TCR beta chains appeared HLA-restricted. At a 0.05 false discovery rate, a later analysis found over 15,000 TCR beta sequences to be associated with HLA alleles. TCR sequences were mostly rare, though some public TCRs occurred in many donors. Sequencing depth roughly uniform across donors was assumed in presence/absence analyses.

With regard to this clone: The antigen is undetermined.

Use of 60 Vbeta and 13 Jbeta primers characterized the PCR. Produced via immunoSEQ multiplex PCR; TCRdb's table is partial and in-frame only. The repertoire has fewer than 250,000 clones, about four fifths of them found once; the top ten carry 1.5% to 2%. The junction had 4 bases not matched to a gene; V was cut back by 2 bases and J by 4 bases. CDR1 and CDR2 from the germline V gene are MNHEY and SMNVEV (reference sequence). CDR3 length equals 14 residues. The sequenced sample was PBMCs. The receptor's source is a woman aged 45-65 years in good health and CMV-seronegative. The chain employs TRBV27 and TRBJ2-7, with 8 bases fitting TRBD2. The CDR3 region has the DNA TGTGCCAGCAGTTTAGGGCTAGCGGGTTACGAGCAGTACTTC. As protein: CASSLGLAGYEQYF.